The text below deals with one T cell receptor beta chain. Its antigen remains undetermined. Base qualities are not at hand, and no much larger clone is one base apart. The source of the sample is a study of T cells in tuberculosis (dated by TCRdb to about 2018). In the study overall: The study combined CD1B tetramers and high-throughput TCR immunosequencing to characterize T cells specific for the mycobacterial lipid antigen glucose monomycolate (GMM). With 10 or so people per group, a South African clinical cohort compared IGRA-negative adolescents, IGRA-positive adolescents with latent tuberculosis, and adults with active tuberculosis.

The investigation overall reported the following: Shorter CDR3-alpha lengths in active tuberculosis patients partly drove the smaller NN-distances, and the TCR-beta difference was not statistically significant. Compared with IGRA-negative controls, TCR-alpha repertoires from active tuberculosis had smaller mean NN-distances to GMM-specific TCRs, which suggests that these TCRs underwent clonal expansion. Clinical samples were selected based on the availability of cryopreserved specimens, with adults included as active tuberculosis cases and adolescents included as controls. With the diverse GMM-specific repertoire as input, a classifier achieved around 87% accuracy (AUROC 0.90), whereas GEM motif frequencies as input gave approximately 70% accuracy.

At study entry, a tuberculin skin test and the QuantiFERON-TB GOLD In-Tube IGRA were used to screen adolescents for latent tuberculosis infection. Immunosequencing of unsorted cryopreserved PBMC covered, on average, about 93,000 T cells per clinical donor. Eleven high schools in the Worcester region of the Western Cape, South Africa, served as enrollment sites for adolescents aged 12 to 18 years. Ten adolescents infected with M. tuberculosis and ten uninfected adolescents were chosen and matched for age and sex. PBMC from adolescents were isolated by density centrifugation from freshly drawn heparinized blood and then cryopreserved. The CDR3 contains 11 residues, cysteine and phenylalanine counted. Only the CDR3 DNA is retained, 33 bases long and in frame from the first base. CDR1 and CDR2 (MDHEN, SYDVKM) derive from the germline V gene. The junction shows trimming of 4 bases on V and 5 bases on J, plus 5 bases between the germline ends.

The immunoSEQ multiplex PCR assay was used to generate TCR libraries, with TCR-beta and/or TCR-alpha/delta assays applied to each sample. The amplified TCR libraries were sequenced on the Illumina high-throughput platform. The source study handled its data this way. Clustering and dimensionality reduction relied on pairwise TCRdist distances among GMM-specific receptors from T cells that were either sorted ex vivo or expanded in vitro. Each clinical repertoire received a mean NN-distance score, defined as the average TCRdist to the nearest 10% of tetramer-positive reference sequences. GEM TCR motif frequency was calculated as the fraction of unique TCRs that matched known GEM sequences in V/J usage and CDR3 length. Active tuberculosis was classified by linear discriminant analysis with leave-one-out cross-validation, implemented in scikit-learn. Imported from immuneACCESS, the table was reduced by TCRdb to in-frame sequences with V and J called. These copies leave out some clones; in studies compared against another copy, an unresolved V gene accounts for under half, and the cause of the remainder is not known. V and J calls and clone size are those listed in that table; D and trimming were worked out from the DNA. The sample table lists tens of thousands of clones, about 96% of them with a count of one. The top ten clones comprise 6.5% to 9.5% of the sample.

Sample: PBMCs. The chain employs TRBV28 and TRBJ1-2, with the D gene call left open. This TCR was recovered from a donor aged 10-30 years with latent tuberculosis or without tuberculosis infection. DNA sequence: TGTGCCAGCAGTTCCAGATATGGCTACACCTTC. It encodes CASSSRYGYTF.